This TCR beta chain was found in a study of blood T cell repertoires in COVID-19. The V gene's germline CDR1 is SEHNR and CDR2 FQNEAQ (reference sequence). The V end lost 1 base, the J end lost 0 bases, and 5 bases lay between the germline ends. The CDR3 covers 14 residues. The protocol was immunoSEQ multiplex PCR, while the TCRdb copy is restricted to in-frame clones and leaves out a portion. This sample has over 200,000 clones, with 70% to 85% found just once. The sample was PBMCs or T cells enriched from blood (not recorded which). This sequence originates from a man aged 60 to 69 who had recovered from COVID-19. The chain joins TRBV7-9 to TRBJ2-3; D gene uncertain. The CDR3 DNA reads TGTGCCAGCAGCTTAGTAGCAAGCACAGATACGCAGTATTTT. It codes for CASSLVASTDTQYF.